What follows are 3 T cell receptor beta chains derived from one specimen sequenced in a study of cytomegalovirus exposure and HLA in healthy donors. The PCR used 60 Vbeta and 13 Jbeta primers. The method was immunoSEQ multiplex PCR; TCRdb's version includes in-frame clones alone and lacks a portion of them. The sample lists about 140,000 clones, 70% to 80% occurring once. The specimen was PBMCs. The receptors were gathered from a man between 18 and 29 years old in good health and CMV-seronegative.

The CDR3 spells CASSLSAGLNTEAFF. CDR3 DNA sequence: TGTGCCAGCAGCTTATCCGCAGGATTGAACACTGAAGCTTTCTTT. The chain uses TRBV11-3 and TRBJ1-1, with unresolved D. Trimming removed 2 bases at V and 0 bases at J, with 10 bases between. This CDR3 region has 15 residues. CDR1 SGHNT and CDR2 YENEEA come from the germline V gene.

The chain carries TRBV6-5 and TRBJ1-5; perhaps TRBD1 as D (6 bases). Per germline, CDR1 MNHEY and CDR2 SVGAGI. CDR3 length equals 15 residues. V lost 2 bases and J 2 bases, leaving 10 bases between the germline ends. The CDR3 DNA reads TGTGCCAGCAGTTACGGCAGGGGAGGCAATCAGCCCCAGCATTTT. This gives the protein CASSYGRGGNQPQHF.

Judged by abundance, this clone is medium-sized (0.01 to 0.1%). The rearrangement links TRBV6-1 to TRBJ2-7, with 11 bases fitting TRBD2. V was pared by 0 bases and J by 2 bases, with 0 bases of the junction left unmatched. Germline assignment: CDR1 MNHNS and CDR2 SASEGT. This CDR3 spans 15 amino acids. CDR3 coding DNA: TGTGCCAGCAGTGAAGCTAGCGGGGGGGCCTACGAGCAGTACTTC. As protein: CASSEASGGAYEQYF.